This TCR beta chain comes out of a study of blood T cell repertoires in COVID-19. Study background: From T cells, B-cell-depleted T cells, or PBMCs came the material, which was cDNA or gDNA.

The V gene's germline CDR1 is SGHKS and CDR2 YYEKEE (reference sequence). The ends lost 5 bases at V and 5 bases at J; junction bases unmatched: 6. This CDR3 comprises 14 residues. As processed by the authors: Estimation of nucleated cell counts was performed using reference gene primer amplification. Profiling relied on immunoSEQ multiplex PCR, and the TCRdb table lists in-frame clones only, not all of them. V and J calls and clone size are as listed in that table; D and trimming were resolved from the DNA. The sample shows around 250,000 clones, 75% to 85% of them seen only once. This clone has more than one count but fewer than ten.

The sample taken for sequencing was PBMCs or T cells enriched from blood (not recorded which). The V gene is TRBV5-5, the J gene TRBJ2-1; 8 nucleotides align to TRBD2. This receptor was taken from a woman aged 45-59 years with acute COVID-19. CDR3 protein: CASRQGLENNEQFF. The CDR3, as DNA: TGTGCCAGCAGGCAGGGACTAGAGAACAATGAGCAGTTCTTC.